What follows describes a single T cell receptor beta chain. Its antigen is as yet unknown. Trimming removed 0 bases from V and 1 base from J; junction bases left unmatched: 8. Germline V gene data show CDR1 as GTSNPN and CDR2 as SVGIG (reference sequence). This CDR3 comprises 16 residues. The data belong to a study of T cell repertoires in ileal Crohn's disease. Study in general: Median disease duration was nearly eight years; about 37% smoked at surgery. Notes on the study in general: Sorted CD8 T cells held more high-frequency clones than CD4. Active smokers at surgery had more clonal expansions than non-smokers.

TCRdb's table, derived via immunoSEQ multiplex PCR, lists solely in-frame clones and lacks some. The sample has some 5,300 clones; around 81% are singletons. This sequence joins TRBV30 and TRBJ1-1; 7 bases fit TRBD1. The sample consisted of ileal tissue. The receptor's source is an adult with Crohn's disease. The CDR3 sequence is CAWSVRTGQRNTEAFF. CDR3 coding DNA: TGTGCCTGGAGTGTCCGGACGGGACAGCGGAACACTGAAGCTTTCTTT.